The rows below give T cell receptor beta chains drawn from one sample of a study of blood T cells in healthy people across ages. One entry per CDR3 protein results from TCRdb running MiXCR on the 5' RACE reads. Among about 940,000 distinct CDR3 sequences listed, about 44% were seen once. The sequenced material came from blood. These receptors were taken from a man younger than 40 in good health. Both conserved end residues are part of each CDR3. A D gene is named only where the DNA matches it firmly. Where a row states a size, it is once, few, many or the class of an expanded clone; other rows omit it.

cdr3_nt,cdr3_aa,v_call,j_call,cdr3_length,d_call,clone_size
TGTGCCAGCAGCCTACTCAGAACAGGGGCGTTCAATGAGCAGTTCTTC,CASSLLRTGAFNEQFF,TRBV28,TRBJ2-1,16,TRBD1,once
TGTGCCAGCAGCGCCGTAGTGGGTCGGACCCCTGAGCAGTTCTTC,CASSAVVGRTPEQFF,TRBV9,TRBJ2-1,15,.,.
TGTGCCAGCAGCTTAGAGGGGTCACACTATGGCTACACCTTC,CASSLEGSHYGYTF,TRBV7-9,TRBJ1-2,14,.,.
TGTGCCAGCATATCCGGACAGGGGTTATTGGATGAGCAGTTCTTC,CASISGQGLLDEQFF,TRBV7-3,TRBJ2-1,15,TRBD1,.
TGCGCCTCTCGGGGGGAGGGCTACGAGCAGTACTTC,CASRGEGYEQYF,TRBV4-1,TRBJ2-7,12,TRBD2,.
TGTGCCAGCAGTTACGGGCGGGAGGATACGCAGTATTTT,CASSYGREDTQYF,TRBV6-2/TRBV6-3,TRBJ2-3,13,TRBD2,.
TGTGCCAGCAGTGAAATGGGGATTCCCTTGGAGGGCTACACCTTC,CASSEMGIPLEGYTF,TRBV25-1,TRBJ1-2,15,.,.
TGTGCCAGCAGCGCGGACGGGACATACACCTTC,CASSADGTYTF,TRBV7-2,TRBJ1-2,11,.,few
TGTGCCAGCAGCCAACGGACAGGACTAAATACGCAGTATTTT,CASSQRTGLNTQYF,TRBV3-1,TRBJ2-3,14,.,.
TGTGCCAGCAGTTTATGGTCCAGGGGAGGTGTGAATCAGCCCCAGCATTTT,CASSLWSRGGVNQPQHF,TRBV12-3/TRBV12-4,TRBJ1-5,17,.,few
TGTGCCAGCAGCCGGGGACAGGGTAGGTATGGAGCTTTCTTT,CASSRGQGRYGAFF,TRBV3-1,TRBJ1-1,14,TRBD1,.
TGTGCCAGCAGCCAAGGGTCCAATGCCGGCTCTGGAAACACCATATATTTT,CASSQGSNAGSGNTIYF,TRBV4-2,TRBJ1-3,17,.,.
TGCGCCAGCAGCCCGAATCAGGGGGCTGATACGCAGTATTTT,CASSPNQGADTQYF,TRBV5-1,TRBJ2-3,14,TRBD1,.
TGTGCCAGCAGCTTAGCGTTGAACGAGCAGTACTTC,CASSLALNEQYF,TRBV7-9,TRBJ2-7,12,.,few
TGTGCCAGCAGCTTAGCGGCAGGGGTCTCCTATGGCTACACCTTC,CASSLAAGVSYGYTF,TRBV7-2,TRBJ1-2,15,.,.
TGTGCCAGCAGTTACTCAGCGACAGGGGAAGCCTACGAGCAGTACTTC,CASSYSATGEAYEQYF,TRBV6-6,TRBJ2-7,16,TRBD1,few
TGTGCCAGCAGTTCAGTGACAGGGCATATCATCGAGCAGTACTTC,CASSSVTGHIIEQYF,TRBV12-3/TRBV12-4,TRBJ2-7,15,TRBD1,.
TGTGCCAGCAGCCAAGAAGGCCAGGGGGCGATCTATGAGCAGTTCTTC,CASSQEGQGAIYEQFF,TRBV3-1,TRBJ2-1,16,TRBD1,.
TGTGCCAGCAGCGTCGGGCCTGAGAACTACAATGAGCAGTACTTC,CASSVGPENYNEQYF,TRBV9,TRBJ2-5,15,.,.
TGTGCCACCACCGGGACAGGGTCTTACAATGAGCAGTTCTTC,CATTGTGSYNEQFF,TRBV27,TRBJ2-1,14,TRBD1,few
TGTGCCAGTAGTAATGACAGGACTAGCGGGGGGGATTACAATGAGCAGTTCTTC,CASSNDRTSGGDYNEQFF,TRBV19,TRBJ2-1,18,TRBD2,.
TGCGCCAGTCTCTCCGGGACAGGGGGCTTCAATGAGCAGTTCTTC,CASLSGTGGFNEQFF,TRBV5-1,TRBJ2-1,15,TRBD1,.
TGTGCCAGCAGTCCCTGGGGGAACAGGGGGCGACTAGCGGGAGAGACCCAGTACTTC,CASSPWGNRGRLAGETQYF,TRBV28,TRBJ2-5,19,.,.
TGCGCCAGCAGCCAACTTCTAGCGGGGGCCTCTAGCACAGATACGCAGTATTTT,CASSQLLAGASSTDTQYF,TRBV4-1,TRBJ2-3,18,TRBD2,.
TGTGCCAGCAGCGTAACGGATACCGGGGGGCTGTTTTTT,CASSVTDTGGLFF,TRBV9,TRBJ2-2,13,.,.
TGTGCCAGCAGCTTGTTTGCGGACAGAGAGTACGAGCAGTACTTC,CASSLFADREYEQYF,TRBV5-6,TRBJ2-7,15,.,once
TGTGCCATCAGTGGGGCTAGCGGGGGGTCGAGCAATGAGCAGTTCTTC,CAISGASGGSSNEQFF,TRBV10-3,TRBJ2-1,16,TRBD2,.